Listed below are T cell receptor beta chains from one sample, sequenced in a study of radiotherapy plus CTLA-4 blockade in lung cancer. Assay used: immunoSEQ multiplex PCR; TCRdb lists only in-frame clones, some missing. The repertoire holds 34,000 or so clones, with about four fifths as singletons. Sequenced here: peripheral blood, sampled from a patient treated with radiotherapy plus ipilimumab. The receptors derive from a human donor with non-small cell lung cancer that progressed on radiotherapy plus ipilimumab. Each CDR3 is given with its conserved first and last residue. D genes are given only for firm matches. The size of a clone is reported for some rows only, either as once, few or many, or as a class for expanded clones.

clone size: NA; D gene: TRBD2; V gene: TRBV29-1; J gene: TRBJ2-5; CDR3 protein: CSVVLAGGPYETQYF; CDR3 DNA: TGCAGCGTAGTACTAGCGGGAGGGCCCTATGAGACCCAGTACTTC
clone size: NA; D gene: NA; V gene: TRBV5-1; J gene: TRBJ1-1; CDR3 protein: CASSPRGWTEAFF; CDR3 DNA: TGCGCCAGCAGCCCCCGGGGATGGACTGAAGCTTTCTTT
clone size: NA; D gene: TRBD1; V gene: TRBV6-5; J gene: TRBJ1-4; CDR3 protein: CASSTGGEDEKLFF; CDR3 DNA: TGTGCCAGCAGTACAGGGGGCGAAGATGAAAAACTGTTTTTT
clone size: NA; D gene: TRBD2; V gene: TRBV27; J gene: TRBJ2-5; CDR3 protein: CASSSQTSLGGETQYF; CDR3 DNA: TGTGCCAGCAGTTCCCAGACTAGTCTGGGAGGGGAGACCCAGTACTTC
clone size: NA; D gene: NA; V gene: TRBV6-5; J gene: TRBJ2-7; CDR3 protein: CASSYSGRMVSYEQYF; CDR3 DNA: TGTGCCAGCAGTTACTCGGGCAGAATGGTCTCCTACGAGCAGTACTTC
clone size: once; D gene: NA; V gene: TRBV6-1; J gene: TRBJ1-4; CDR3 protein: CASSEAVGIDEKLFF; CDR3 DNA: TGTGCCAGCAGTGAAGCGGTAGGGATAGATGAAAAACTGTTTTTT
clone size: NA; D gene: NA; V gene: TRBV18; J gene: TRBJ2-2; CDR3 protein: CASSPRAESAGELFF; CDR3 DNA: TGTGCCAGCTCACCACGGGCGGAGTCAGCCGGGGAGCTGTTTTTT
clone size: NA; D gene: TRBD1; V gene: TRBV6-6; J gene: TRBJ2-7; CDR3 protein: CASSYSGGTYEQYF; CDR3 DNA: TGTGCCAGCAGTTACTCAGGGGGCACGTACGAGCAGTACTTC
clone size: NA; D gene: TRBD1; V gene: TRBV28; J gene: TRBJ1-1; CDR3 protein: CASSLRGQGEAFF; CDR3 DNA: TGTGCCAGCAGTTTAAGGGGACAGGGTGAAGCTTTCTTT
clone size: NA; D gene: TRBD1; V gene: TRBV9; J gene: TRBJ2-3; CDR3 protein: CASSVGNTGQKDTQYF; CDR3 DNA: TGTGCCAGCAGCGTAGGTAACACGGGACAGAAAGATACGCAGTATTTT
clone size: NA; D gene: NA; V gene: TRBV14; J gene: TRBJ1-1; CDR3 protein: CASSQDRLGQAFF; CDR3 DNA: TGTGCCAGCAGCCAAGATCGGCTGGGTCAAGCTTTCTTT
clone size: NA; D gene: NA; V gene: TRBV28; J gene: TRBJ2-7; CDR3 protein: CASSQQGSYEQYF; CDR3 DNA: TGTGCCAGCAGTCAACAAGGATCCTACGAGCAGTACTTC
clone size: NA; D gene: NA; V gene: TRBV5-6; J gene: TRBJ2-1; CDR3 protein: CASSLGLVAYNEQFF; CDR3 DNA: TGTGCCAGCAGCTTGGGACTAGTCGCCTACAATGAGCAGTTCTTC
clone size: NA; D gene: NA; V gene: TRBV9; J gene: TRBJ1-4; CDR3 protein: CASSPFQGLMTNEKLFF; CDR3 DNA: TGTGCCAGCAGCCCCTTCCAGGGGTTGATGACTAATGAAAAACTGTTTTTT
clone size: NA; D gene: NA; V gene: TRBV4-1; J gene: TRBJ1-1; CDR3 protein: CASSQNGGQLNTEAFF; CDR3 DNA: TGCGCCAGCAGCCAAAACGGAGGACAGCTGAACACTGAAGCTTTCTTT
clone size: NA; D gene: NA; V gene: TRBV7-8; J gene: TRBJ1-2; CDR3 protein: CASSSPSDSPNYGYTF; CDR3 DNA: TGTGCCAGCAGCTCCCCCAGTGACAGCCCTAACTATGGCTACACCTTC
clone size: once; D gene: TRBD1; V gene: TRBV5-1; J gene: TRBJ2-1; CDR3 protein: CASSSGQGVSNEQFF; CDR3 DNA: TGCGCCAGCAGCTCCGGACAGGGGGTAAGCAATGAGCAGTTCTTC
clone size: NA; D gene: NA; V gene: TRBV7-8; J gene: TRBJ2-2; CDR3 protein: CASSSSSSYTGELFF; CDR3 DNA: TGTGCCAGCAGCTCCAGCTCGTCTTACACCGGGGAGCTGTTTTTT
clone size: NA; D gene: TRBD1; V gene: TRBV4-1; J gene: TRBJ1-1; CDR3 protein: CASSRDRVTEAFF; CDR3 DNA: TGCGCCAGCAGCCGTGACAGGGTCACTGAAGCTTTCTTT
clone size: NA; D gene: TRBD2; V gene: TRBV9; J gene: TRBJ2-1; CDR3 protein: CASSVGIGRGNEQFF; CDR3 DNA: TGTGCCAGCAGCGTAGGAATAGGGAGGGGAAATGAGCAGTTCTTC
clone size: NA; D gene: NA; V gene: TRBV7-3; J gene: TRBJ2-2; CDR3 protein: CASSSNGLTGELFF; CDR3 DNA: TGTGCCAGCAGCTCTAACGGACTCACCGGGGAGCTGTTTTTT
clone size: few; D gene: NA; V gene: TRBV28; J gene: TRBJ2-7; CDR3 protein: CASRRWLATSYEQYF; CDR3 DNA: TGTGCCAGCAGGCGGTGGCTAGCGACCTCCTACGAGCAGTACTTC
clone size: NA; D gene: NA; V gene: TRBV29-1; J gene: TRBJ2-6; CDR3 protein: CSVDISGANVLTF; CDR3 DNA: TGCAGCGTTGACATTTCTGGGGCCAACGTCCTGACTTTC
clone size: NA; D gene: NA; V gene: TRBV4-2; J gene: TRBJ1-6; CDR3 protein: CASSPSQSSYNSPLHF; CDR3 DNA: TGTGCCAGCAGCCCCTCACAGAGCTCCTATAATTCACCCCTCCACTTT
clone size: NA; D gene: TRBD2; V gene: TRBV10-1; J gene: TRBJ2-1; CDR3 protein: CASSAGGLAGRNEQFF; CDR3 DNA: TGCGCCAGCAGTGCCGGGGGACTAGCGGGGAGGAATGAGCAGTTCTTC
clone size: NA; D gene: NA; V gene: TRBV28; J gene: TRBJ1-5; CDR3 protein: CASSLSGQLRDQPQHF; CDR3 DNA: TGTGCCAGCAGTTTGTCGGGTCAGCTACGCGATCAGCCCCAGCATTTT
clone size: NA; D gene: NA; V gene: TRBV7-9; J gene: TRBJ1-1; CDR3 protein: CASSSGRMNTEAFF; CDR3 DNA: TGTGCCAGCAGCTCCGGACGGATGAACACTGAAGCTTTCTTT
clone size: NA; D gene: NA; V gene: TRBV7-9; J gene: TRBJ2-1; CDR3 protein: CASSLGGHEQFF; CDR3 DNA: TGTGCCAGCAGCTTAGGTGGTCATGAGCAGTTCTTC
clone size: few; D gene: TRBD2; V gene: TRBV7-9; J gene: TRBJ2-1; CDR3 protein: CASSPPGGRYNEQFF; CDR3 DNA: TGTGCCAGCAGCCCCCCGGGCGGGAGGTACAATGAGCAGTTCTTC
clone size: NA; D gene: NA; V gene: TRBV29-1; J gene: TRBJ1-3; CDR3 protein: CSVDFGSGGNTIYF; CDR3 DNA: TGCAGCGTTGATTTCGGGTCAGGCGGAAACACCATATATTTT
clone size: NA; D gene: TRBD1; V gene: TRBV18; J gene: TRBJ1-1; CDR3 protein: CASSPGQGAGEAFF; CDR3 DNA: TGTGCCAGCTCACCAGGTCAGGGGGCCGGTGAAGCTTTCTTT
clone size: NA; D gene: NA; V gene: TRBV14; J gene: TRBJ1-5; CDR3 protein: CASSQAFNQPQHF; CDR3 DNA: TGTGCCAGCAGCCAAGCGTTCAATCAGCCCCAGCATTTT
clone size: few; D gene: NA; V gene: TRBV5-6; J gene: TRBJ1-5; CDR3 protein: CASSLGGWNQPQHF; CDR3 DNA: TGTGCCAGCAGCTTAGGGGGGTGGAATCAGCCCCAGCATTTT
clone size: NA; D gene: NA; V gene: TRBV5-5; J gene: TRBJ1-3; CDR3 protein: CASSLGPALSGNTIYF; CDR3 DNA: TGTGCCAGCAGCTTGGGGCCGGCACTTAGTGGAAACACCATATATTTT
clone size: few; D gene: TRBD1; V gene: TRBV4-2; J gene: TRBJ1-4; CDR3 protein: CASSQGLGTGDEKLFF; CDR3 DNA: TGTGCCAGCAGCCAAGGGCTAGGGACAGGGGATGAAAAACTGTTTTTT
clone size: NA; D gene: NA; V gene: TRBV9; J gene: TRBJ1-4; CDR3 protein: CASSATGSTNEKLFF; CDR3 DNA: TGTGCCAGCAGCGCAACAGGGTCAACTAATGAAAAACTGTTTTTT
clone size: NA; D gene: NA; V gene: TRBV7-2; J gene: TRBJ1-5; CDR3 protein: CASSGVEDQPQHF; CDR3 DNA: TGTGCCAGCAGCGGTGTTGAGGATCAGCCCCAGCATTTT
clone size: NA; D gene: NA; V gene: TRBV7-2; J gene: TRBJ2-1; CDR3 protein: CASSSWVYNEQFF; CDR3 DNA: TGTGCCAGCAGCTCGTGGGTATACAATGAGCAGTTCTTC
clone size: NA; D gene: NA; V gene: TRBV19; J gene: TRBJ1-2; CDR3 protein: CATTDRVDGYTF; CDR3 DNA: TGTGCCACCACAGACCGAGTCGATGGCTACACCTTC
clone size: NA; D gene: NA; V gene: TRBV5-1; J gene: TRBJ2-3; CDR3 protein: CASSTGRGGTDTQYF; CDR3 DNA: TGCGCCAGCAGCACAGGACGCGGGGGCACAGATACGCAGTATTTT
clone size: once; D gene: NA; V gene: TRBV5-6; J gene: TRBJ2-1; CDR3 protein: CASSLGQYLLNEQFF; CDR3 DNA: TGTGCCAGCAGCTTGGGGCAGTACCTACTCAATGAGCAGTTCTTC
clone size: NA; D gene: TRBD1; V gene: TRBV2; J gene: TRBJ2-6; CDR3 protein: CASRRGEGAASGANVLTF; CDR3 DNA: TGTGCCAGCAGGAGGGGAGAGGGGGCGGCCTCTGGGGCCAACGTCCTGACTTTC
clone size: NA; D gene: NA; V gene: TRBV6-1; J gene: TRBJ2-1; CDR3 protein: CASSPDGFNEQFF; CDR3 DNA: TGTGCCAGCAGCCCGGATGGTTTCAATGAGCAGTTCTTC
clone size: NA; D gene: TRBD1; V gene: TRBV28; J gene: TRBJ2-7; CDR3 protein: CASSPLGTGTYEQYF; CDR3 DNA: TGTGCCAGCAGTCCCCTGGGGACAGGGACCTACGAGCAGTACTTC
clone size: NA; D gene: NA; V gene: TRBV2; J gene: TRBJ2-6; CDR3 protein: CASKLLGSGANVLTF; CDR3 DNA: TGTGCCAGCAAGTTACTGGGCTCTGGGGCCAACGTCCTGACTTTC
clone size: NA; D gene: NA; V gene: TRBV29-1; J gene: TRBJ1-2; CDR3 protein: CSVDGLAGFSDGYTF; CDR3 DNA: TGCAGCGTTGACGGTTTGGCAGGGTTTTCGGATGGCTACACCTTC
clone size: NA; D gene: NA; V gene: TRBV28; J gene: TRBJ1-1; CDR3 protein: CASSLGIAEAFF; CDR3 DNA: TGTGCCAGCTCCTTGGGAATAGCTGAAGCTTTCTTT
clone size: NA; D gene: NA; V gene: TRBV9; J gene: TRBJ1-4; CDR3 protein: CASSVGGYNEKLFF; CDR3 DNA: TGTGCCAGCAGCGTAGGGGGCTATAATGAAAAACTGTTTTTT
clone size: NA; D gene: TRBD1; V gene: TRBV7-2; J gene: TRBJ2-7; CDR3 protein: CASSLAPGGRNYEQYF; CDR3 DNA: TGTGCCAGCAGCTTAGCTCCAGGGGGCAGGAATTACGAGCAGTACTTC